One and the same sample provided the 8 T cell receptor beta chains below, sequenced in a study of T cell responses to AZD1222 COVID-19 vaccine. Method: immunoSEQ multiplex PCR; TCRdb's copy keeps in-frame clones and lacks some. The sample lists around 100,000 clones; over 80% were seen once. The source was peripheral blood, collected on day 0 of AZD1222 vaccination. Receptors originate from an adult in good health.

The rearrangement joins TRBV6-6 to TRBJ2-7; 9 nucleotides line up with TRBD1. Trimming at V came to 6 bases and at J to 4 bases, leaving 4 bases not matched to a gene. This CDR3 region has 13 residues. Germline lookup yields CDR1 MNHNY and CDR2 SVGAGI (reference sequence). In nucleotides, the CDR3 is TGTGCCAGCAGCCGTGACAGGGGGTACGAGCAGTACTTC. Protein sequence: CASSRDRGYEQYF.

The rearrangement links TRBV4-2 to TRBJ1-5; no definite D call. This CDR3 is 12 amino acids long. Per the germline V gene, CDR1 is LGHNA and CDR2 is YNFKEQ. With 4 bases removed from V and 4 bases from J, the gap between germline ends came to 5 bases. Here the CDR3 DNA reads TGTGCCAGCAGCCGGCAAAATCAGCCCCAGCATTTT. Encoded protein: CASSRQNQPQHF.

The chain uses TRBV19 and TRBJ2-7; TRBD2 matches 9 bases. Germline CDR1 and CDR2: LNHDA and SQIVND (reference sequence). The V segment lost 2 bases and the J segment 7 bases; nucleotides outside the gene matches: 9. The CDR3 consists of 15 residues. This CDR3 reads CASSILAGTGGEQYF. CDR3 in DNA: TGTGCCAGTAGTATACTAGCGGGAACCGGAGGGGAGCAGTACTTC.

The gene calls are TRBV9 and TRBJ1-2; D unclear. The V end was cut by 0 bases, the J end by 5 bases, with 8 bases between. The CDR3 is made up of 13 amino acids. Germline-derived CDR1 and CDR2 are SGDLS and YYNGEE. In nucleotides, the CDR3 is TGTGCCAGCAGCGTAGTGGAGGATTATGGCTACACCTTC. It translates to CASSVVEDYGYTF.

The V and J genes are TRBV6-5 and TRBJ1-5; D is uncertain. Looked up from germline, CDR1 is MNHEY and CDR2 is SVGAGI. The V and J ends lost 10 bases and 3 bases respectively, with 16 bases between them. There are 14 residues in the CDR3. CDR3 coding DNA: TGTGCCACCGAGGGTGGGCAGTACAATCAGCCCCAGCATTTT. Protein: CATEGGQYNQPQHF.

V and J are TRBV3-1 (or the pseudogene TRBV3-2) and TRBJ1-5; tentative D call: TRBD1 (5 bases). CDR1 and CDR2 from the germline V gene are LGHDT and YNNKEL (reference sequence). Trimming pared 0 bases from V and 2 bases from J, leaving 11 bases between. The CDR3 extends over 16 amino acids. CDR3 in amino acids: CASSQDAGTRNQPQHF. The CDR3 coding sequence is TGTGCCAGCAGCCAAGACGCCGGGACCCGCAATCAGCCCCAGCATTTT.

The V and J genes are TRBV6-5 and TRBJ1-2, with D unclear. CDR3 length: 12 residues. Germline V gene sequence: CDR1 MNHEY, CDR2 SVGAGI. Trimming took 6 bases from V and 3 from J, leaving 8 bases between them. The CDR3 bases are TGTGCCAGCAGGTCTGTCGACTATGGCTACACCTTC. Its translation is CASRSVDYGYTF.

The chain employs TRBV13 and TRBJ2-7, with a possible D match to TRBD1 (6 bases). The CDR3 is 14 amino acids. Germline V gene data show CDR1 as PRHDT and CDR2 as FYEKMQ (reference sequence). V was shortened by 5 bases and J by 1 base, with 12 bases between the two germline ends. DNA of the CDR3: TGTGCCAGCAGCCCCCAGGGGACGTCCTACGAGCAGTACTTC. This encodes CASSPQGTSYEQYF.